This T cell receptor (beta chain) derives from a study of T cell responses to AZD1222 COVID-19 vaccine. Study summary: Second-dose timings of about 4 or about 12 weeks were pooled.

Remarks on this clone: Its antigen is as yet unknown.

Study findings and constraints: Targets within unmutated variant regions were reportedly found for nearly half of spike-specific TCRs. Two doses of AZD1222 preceded a rise in Spike-specific TCR breadth and depth. It should be noted that donors were predominantly white British and more often female, and clonal diversity was possibly underestimated.

This CDR3 has 12 residues. Germline V gene lookup returns CDR1 SNHLY and CDR2 FYNNEI. V was shortened by 6 bases and J by 9 bases, with 9 bases between the two germline ends. The assay was immunoSEQ multiplex PCR, and TCRdb's table has in-frame clones only and misses some. The data contain about 110,000 clones, around 90% of them singletons. The chain links TRBV2 to TRBJ1-6; D remains ambiguous. The sequencing here drew on peripheral blood, taken on day 0 of AZD1222 vaccination. The source is an adult in good health. For the CDR3, the DNA is TGTGCCAGCAGGCCCTTGGGTTCACCCCTCCACTTT. Protein: CASRPLGSPLHF.